This T cell receptor (beta chain) is drawn from a study of cytomegalovirus exposure and HLA in healthy donors. Overall study findings and caveats: Later analysis revealed greater clonal expansion in HLA-associated TCR beta chains than in equally common others.

Comment on this clone: Its antigen remains unknown.

V dropped 6 bases and J dropped 8; count of bases not matched to a gene: 8. Germline loops: CDR1 SQVTM, CDR2 ANQGSEA. The CDR3 is made up of 13 amino acids. PCR primers comprised 60 Vbeta and 13 Jbeta primers. Assay used: immunoSEQ multiplex PCR; TCRdb lists only in-frame clones, some missing. Here the sample spans around 150,000 clones, approximately 72% being singletons. Specimen: PBMCs. The genes are TRBV29-1 and TRBJ1-2; 11 positions agree with TRBD1. The TCR comes from a female donor in good health and CMV-seronegative. CDR3 nucleotides: TGCAGCGTCCGGACAGGGGGCGCCGGCGGCTACACCTTC. Translated: CSVRTGGAGGYTF.